This T cell receptor beta chain originates from a study of identical twins. TCRdb independently ran MiXCR on the 5' RACE reads; one entry per CDR3 protein. The sample lists about 900,000 distinct CDR3 sequences, over 9% occurring once. The CDR3 has 12 amino acids. With 7 bases clipped from V and 12 bases from J, the junction kept 7 bases outside the gene matches. CDR1 is SEHNR and CDR2 is FQNEAQ in the germline V gene (reference sequence). The same specimen was also included in a second study, on yellow fever vaccine responses in identical twins.

The source material was PBMCs. This receptor was identified in a young woman in good health. This sequence joins TRBV7-9 and TRBJ2-1, with TRBD2 matching over 9 bases. The CDR3, as DNA: TGTGCCAGCACCGCGGGACTAGCAGGGCAGTTCTTC. The encoded protein is CASTAGLAGQFF.